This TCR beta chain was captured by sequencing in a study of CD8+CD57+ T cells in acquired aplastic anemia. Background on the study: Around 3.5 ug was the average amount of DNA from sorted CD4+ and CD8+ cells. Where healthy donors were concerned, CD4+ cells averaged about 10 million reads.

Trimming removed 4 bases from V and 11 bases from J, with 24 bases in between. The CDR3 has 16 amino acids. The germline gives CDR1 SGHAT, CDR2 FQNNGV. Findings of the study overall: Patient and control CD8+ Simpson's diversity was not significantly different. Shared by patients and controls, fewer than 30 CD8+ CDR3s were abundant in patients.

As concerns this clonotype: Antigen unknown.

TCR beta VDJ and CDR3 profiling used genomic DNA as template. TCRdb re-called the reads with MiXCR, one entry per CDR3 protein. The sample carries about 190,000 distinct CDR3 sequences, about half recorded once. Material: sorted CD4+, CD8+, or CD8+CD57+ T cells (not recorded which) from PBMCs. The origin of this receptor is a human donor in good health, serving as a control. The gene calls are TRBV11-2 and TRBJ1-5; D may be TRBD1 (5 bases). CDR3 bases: TGTGCCAGCAGCTCGTTGGCCGGGGGGAGGCTAGGGGCCCAGCATTTT. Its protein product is CASSSLAGGRLGAQHF.